This is a list of T cell receptor beta chains from one sample in a study of shared clonotypes between healthy human individuals. The table came from immunoSEQ multiplex PCR; TCRdb's copy has only in-frame clones and leaves some out. The table includes approximately 2,000,000 clones, roughly 93% detected once. The sample consisted of naive CD8+ T cells from PBMCs. The receptors here all came from a man younger than 35 in good health. Some clones in this sample may be carry-over from other donors' samples. Both conserved end residues are part of each CDR3. A D gene is named only where the DNA matches it firmly. Clone size is stated in some rows and not others, as once, few, many or a class when expanded.

j_call | cdr3_length | d_call | clone_size | v_call | cdr3_aa | cdr3_nt
TRBJ2-7 | 11 | NA | NA | TRBV29-1 | CSVGGSAEQYF | TGCAGCGTTGGCGGTTCAGCCGAGCAGTACTTC
TRBJ2-1 | 13 | NA | NA | TRBV28 | CASSLARGHEQFF | TGTGCCAGCAGTTTAGCCAGGGGCCATGAGCAGTTCTTC
TRBJ1-1 | 18 | NA | NA | TRBV7-8 | CASTPRQTPTPMNTEAFF | TGTGCCAGCACCCCTCGGCAAACCCCAACCCCAATGAACACTGAAGCTTTCTTT
TRBJ1-2 | 16 | NA | NA | TRBV4-3 | CASSQGVFRGERGYTF | TGCGCCAGCAGCCAAGGGGTTTTTCGCGGGGAGCGAGGCTACACCTTC
TRBJ1-2 | 15 | TRBD1 | NA | TRBV9 | CASSVAGQGNYGYTF | TGTGCCAGCAGCGTAGCGGGACAGGGGAACTATGGCTACACCTTC
TRBJ2-7 | 13 | NA | NA | TRBV15 | CATRADSLYEQYF | TGTGCCACCAGGGCGGACAGCCTCTACGAGCAGTACTTC
TRBJ2-5 | 16 | TRBD1 | NA | TRBV19 | CASNPGLGQGAETQYF | TGTGCCAGTAACCCCGGCCTGGGACAGGGGGCTGAGACCCAGTACTTC
TRBJ2-2 | 14 | NA | NA | TRBV19 | CASISRENTGELFF | TGTGCCAGTATCTCCAGGGAGAACACCGGGGAGCTGTTTTTT
TRBJ2-1 | 18 | TRBD2 | NA | TRBV30 | CAWEGFTEGTSSYNEQFF | TGTGCCTGGGAGGGGTTCACCGAAGGGACTAGCTCTTACAATGAGCAGTTCTTC
TRBJ2-1 | 14 | NA | NA | TRBV27 | CASSVGSPYNEQFF | TGTGCCAGCAGTGTAGGGTCCCCTTACAATGAGCAGTTCTTC
TRBJ1-1 | 14 | TRBD1 | NA | TRBV27 | CASSSRGTNTEAFF | TGTGCCAGCAGCTCCAGGGGGACCAACACTGAAGCTTTCTTT
TRBJ2-7 | 13 | NA | NA | TRBV25-1 | CASTKGWGYEQYF | TGTGCCAGCACCAAGGGGTGGGGCTACGAGCAGTACTTC
TRBJ2-2 | 15 | TRBD1 | NA | TRBV13 | CASSLEQGYTGELFF | TGTGCCAGCAGCTTAGAACAGGGGTACACCGGGGAGCTGTTTTTT
TRBJ2-7 | 14 | NA | NA | TRBV19 | CASSMGRGFYEQYF | TGTGCCAGTAGTATGGGCAGGGGCTTTTACGAGCAGTACTTC
TRBJ1-1 | 15 | NA | NA | TRBV2 | CASSERGLMNTEAFF | TGTGCCAGCAGTGAAAGGGGACTAATGAACACTGAAGCTTTCTTT
TRBJ1-2 | 16 | TRBD1 | NA | TRBV30 | CAWVIRDRGFRYGYTF | TGTGCCTGGGTCATCCGGGACAGAGGGTTTCGCTATGGCTACACCTTC
TRBJ2-1 | 13 | NA | NA | TRBV5-1 | CASARTDYNEQFF | TGCGCCAGCGCCCGGACAGATTACAATGAGCAGTTCTTC
TRBJ2-5 | 16 | TRBD1 | NA | TRBV28 | CASSWTGQGGQETQYF | TGTGCCAGCAGCTGGACTGGACAGGGCGGGCAAGAGACCCAGTACTTC
TRBJ1-5 | 14 | NA | NA | TRBV29-1 | CSVGDSLPNQPQHF | TGCAGCGTTGGGGACTCTCTCCCCAATCAGCCCCAGCATTTT
TRBJ2-7 | 16 | NA | NA | TRBV27 | CASSLVRVSGIYEQYF | TGTGCCAGCAGTTTGGTCCGGGTCTCGGGTATCTACGAGCAGTACTTC
TRBJ2-1 | 16 | TRBD2 | NA | TRBV5-4 | CASTDSLAGAYNEQFF | TGTGCCAGCACCGATTCACTAGCGGGGGCCTACAATGAGCAGTTCTTC
TRBJ2-7 | 15 | NA | NA | TRBV5-6 | CASSLIGVGSYEQYF | TGTGCCAGCAGCTTGATAGGGGTTGGCTCCTACGAGCAGTACTTC
TRBJ1-1 | 15 | NA | NA | TRBV6-1 | CASSAQSSRDIEAFF | TGTGCCAGCAGTGCCCAATCTTCACGGGACATTGAAGCTTTCTTT
TRBJ1-1 | 16 | NA | NA | TRBV11-2 | CASSQEFGIFDHGAFF | TGTGCCAGCAGCCAGGAGTTCGGCATTTTTGACCACGGAGCTTTCTTT
TRBJ1-5 | 13 | NA | NA | TRBV27 | CASSLVNNQPQHF | TGTGCCAGCAGTTTAGTCAATAATCAGCCCCAGCATTTT
TRBJ1-2 | 17 | NA | NA | TRBV28 | CASSLFGEGWINYGYTF | TGTGCCAGCAGTTTATTCGGAGAGGGATGGATTAACTATGGCTACACCTTC
TRBJ1-2 | 15 | TRBD1 | NA | TRBV19 | CASSTFGTADYGYTF | TGTGCCAGTAGTACGTTCGGGACAGCCGACTATGGCTACACCTTC
TRBJ2-1 | 17 | TRBD2 | NA | TRBV4-1 | CASSQVRLAGIHNEQFF | TGCGCCAGCAGCCAAGTGAGGCTAGCGGGAATCCACAATGAGCAGTTCTTC
TRBJ1-2 | 12 | NA | NA | TRBV15 | CATSRFGGGYTF | TGTGCCACCAGCAGATTCGGGGGTGGCTACACCTTC
TRBJ1-2 | 14 | TRBD1 | NA | TRBV28 | CASSVRRQGYGYTF | TGTGCCAGCAGCGTCCGCAGACAGGGCTATGGCTACACCTTC
TRBJ2-1 | 11 | NA | NA | TRBV7-8 | CASSLVGARFF | TGTGCCAGCAGCTTAGTGGGGGCGCGGTTCTTC
TRBJ1-2 | 16 | NA | once | TRBV4-3 | CASSQGVTQGYYGYTF | TGCGCCAGCAGCCAAGGAGTTACGCAGGGGTACTATGGCTACACCTTC
TRBJ1-1 | 17 | TRBD1 | NA | TRBV27 | CASSLRPGQGILTEAFF | TGTGCCAGCAGTTTAAGACCGGGACAGGGGATACTTACTGAAGCTTTCTTT
TRBJ2-7 | 15 | NA | NA | TRBV7-2 | CASSLRGSRSYEQYF | TGTGCCAGCAGCTTAAGAGGGAGTCGCTCCTACGAGCAGTACTTC
TRBJ1-2 | 15 | TRBD1 | NA | TRBV4-1 | CASSQEGQGIYGYTF | TGCGCCAGCAGCCAAGAGGGACAGGGGATTTATGGCTACACCTTC
TRBJ2-2 | 12 | NA | NA | TRBV11-3 | CASSLGTGELFF | TGTGCCAGCAGCTTGGGGACCGGGGAGCTGTTTTTT
TRBJ1-2 | 14 | NA | NA | TRBV7-9 | CASSLGGRGHGYTF | TGTGCCAGCAGCTTAGGGGGCAGAGGACATGGCTACACCTTC
TRBJ2-5 | 15 | NA | NA | TRBV7-9 | CASGSAGQRVETQYF | TGTGCCAGCGGAAGCGCGGGACAAAGAGTAGAGACCCAGTACTTC
TRBJ1-2 | 13 | NA | NA | TRBV28 | CASTIQATYGYTF | TGTGCCAGCACTATTCAGGCCACCTATGGCTACACCTTC
TRBJ2-6 | 16 | NA | NA | TRBV19 | CASHTRTAVWANVLTF | TGTGCCAGTCATACCCGGACAGCCGTCTGGGCCAACGTCCTGACTTTC
TRBJ2-1 | 10 | NA | NA | TRBV20-1 | CSAPYNEQFF | TGCAGTGCCCCGTACAATGAGCAGTTCTTC
TRBJ1-1 | 14 | NA | NA | TRBV6-1 | CASSERGRNTEAFF | TGTGCCAGCAGTGAAAGGGGCCGGAACACTGAAGCTTTCTTT